This passage covers 29 T cell receptor beta chains from one sample sequenced in a study of T cell clonality in common variable immunodeficiency. Libraries were prepared by immunoSEQ multiplex PCR; TCRdb keeps only in-frame clonotypes and omits some of them. This sample comprises over 45,000 clones, none seen once only. The source material was peripheral blood mononuclear cells. The receptors derive from a person aged 18-69 years in good health.

This clone showed up many times. The CDR3 goes on 3 residues after the read ends, and that part is filled in from the germline J gene. V usage is TRBV2 and J usage is TRBJ2-3, with D uncertain. The length of the CDR3 is 15 residues. Per germline, CDR1 SNHLY and CDR2 FYNNEI. Trimming removed 4 bases at V and 3 bases at J, with 14 bases between. CDR3 sequence: CASSAIKGRTDTQYF. The sequenced part of the CDR3 DNA is TGTGCCAGCAGTGCCATTAAAGGGCGAACAGATACG.

In this sample, this clone turned up a few times. The read finishes 3 residues shy of the CDR3 end, and the germline J gene is used to complete it. The chain joins TRBV30 to TRBJ1-6; 10 bases are shared with TRBD1. The CDR3 sequence is 13 residues long. Losses at the gene ends were 2 bases for V and 9 bases for J; bases not matched to a gene: 1. The germline V gene has CDR1 GTSNPN and CDR2 SVGIG (reference sequence). The CDR3: CAWSRTGGSPLHF. The sequenced CDR3 bases are TGTGCCTGGAGTCGGACAGGGGGTTCACCC. The entire variable domain, with the rest obtained from reference TRBV30 and TRBJ1-6, is as follows: SQTIHQWPATLVQPVGSPLSLECTVEGTSNPNLYWYRQAAGRGLQLLFYSVGIGQISSEVPQNLSASRPQDRQFILSSKKLLLSDSGFYLCAWSRTGGSPLHFGNGTRLTVT.

This clone has ten or more counts. The read terminates 3 residues before the CDR3 end, so the remaining end is supplied by the germline J gene. The chain carries TRBV5-1 and TRBJ2-5, with TRBD2 identical over 9 bases. The trim removed 10 bases at V and 5 bases at J, leaving 12 bases unmatched. This CDR3 region has 14 residues. Per germline, CDR1 SGHRS and CDR2 YFSETQ. The chain's CDR3 is CACASGVIGETQYF. Partial CDR3 DNA: TGCGCCTGCGCTAGCGGGGTAATAGGGGAGACC.

This clone was detected ten times or more. The CDR3 end is not reached by the read, which stops 3 residues before it; the germline J gene fills it in. The V and J genes are TRBV19 and TRBJ1-1; D remains ambiguous. This CDR3 region has 14 residues. The germline V gene has CDR1 LNHDA and CDR2 SQIVND (reference sequence). The V end lost 3 bases, the J end lost 4 bases, and 12 bases lay between the germline ends. This chain's CDR3 is CASSIGQVSTEAFF. CDR3 DNA (partial): TGTGCCAGTAGTATTGGTCAAGTCAGCACTGAA.

This clone was seen ten or more times. The read comes to an end 3 residues before the CDR3 does, leaving the germline J gene to fill in the end. The chain is built from TRBV7-8 and TRBJ2-1; 8 nucleotides match TRBD2. The trim removed 2 bases at V and 8 bases at J, leaving 8 bases unmatched. The CDR3 loop spans 15 amino acids. Germline CDR1 reads SGHVS; CDR2 reads FQNEAQ. CDR3 DNA (partial): TGTGCCAGCAGCTTACAAGCGGGAGACTTCTATGAG. This translates into CASSLQAGDFYE. In full, the CDR3 is CASSLQAGDFYEQFF.

This clone was counted at least ten times. With the read ending 3 residues before the CDR3 end, the germline J gene is used to fill in that end. The chain uses TRBV20-1 and TRBJ2-2, with a weak D call TRBD2 (5 bases). The V gene's germline CDR1 is DFQATT and CDR2 SNEGSKA (reference sequence). The CDR3 consists of 17 residues. CDR3 DNA (partial): TGCAGTGCTAGTCGATACGATTCGCAGGAGGCAGATGAAAAG. This gives the protein CSASRYDSQEADEK. The full CDR3 is CSASRYDSQEADEKLFF.

This clone was recorded at least ten times. The read is 3 residues too short to cover the CDR3 end, so that end is filled in from the germline J gene. This rearrangement joins TRBV20-1 to TRBJ1-1; D might be TRBD1 (6 bases). Germline values: CDR1 DFQATT, CDR2 SNEGSKA (reference sequence). Trimming took off 4 bases at V and 1 base at J, with 10 bases between the two ends. CDR3 length: 13 amino acids. Partial CDR3 DNA: TGCAGTGCTACAACGGACAGGAACACTGAA. It encodes CSATTDRNTE. From start to end, the CDR3 is CSATTDRNTEAFF.

CDR3 protein: CASSPGLSETQYF. The sequenced part of the CDR3 DNA is TGTGCCAGCAGCCCGGGACTAAGTGAGACG. The V gene is TRBV7-9, the J gene TRBJ2-3; 7 nucleotides line up with TRBD2. The read comes to an end 3 residues before the CDR3 does, leaving the germline J gene to fill in the end. The germline gives CDR1 SEHNR, CDR2 FQNEAQ (reference sequence). The length of the CDR3 is 13 residues.

This clone showed up many times. Mismatch with germline at one junction end may stem from a read error. The CDR3 end lies 3 residues beyond the end of the read and is filled in from the germline J gene. This rearrangement joins TRBV4-2 to TRBJ2-7; TRBD1 aligns across 7 bases. The germline gives CDR1 LGHNA, CDR2 YNFKEQ. The CDR3 is 17 residues long. CDR3 bases read: TGCGCCAGCAGCCAGGTTCTTGTGGGACAGCAAGCCTACGAG. Translated: CASSQVLVGQQAYE. The whole CDR3 protein reads CASSQVLVGQQAYEQYF.

This clone came up many times. The CDR3 goes on 3 residues after the read ends, and that part is filled in from the germline J gene. The chain employs TRBV28 and TRBJ1-1, with D uncertain. Germline V gives CDR1 MDHEN, CDR2 SYDVKM. V was pared by 3 bases and J by 1 base, with 15 bases between. The CDR3 contains 16 residues. Partial CDR3 DNA: TGTGCCAGCAGTTTGAGTGTTAAGACGGGGAACACTGAA. It is translated as CASSLSVKTGNTE. The entire CDR3 protein reads CASSLSVKTGNTEAFF.

This clone was seen ten or more times. Coverage ceases 3 residues before the CDR3 finishes, and the germline J gene fills in the end. The chain uses TRBV5-1 and TRBJ2-7, with D possibly matching TRBD1 (5 bases). V lost 2 bases, J lost 3 bases, and 21 bases lay in between. In germline, CDR1 is SGHRS, CDR2 YFSETQ. The CDR3 length is 17 residues. CDR3 DNA (partial): TGCGCCAGCAGCTTCCTGGCAGGGCTACGGTGGTACTACGAG. Its translation is CASSFLAGLRWYYE. The whole CDR3 is CASSFLAGLRWYYEQYF.

Comments on this clone: Coverage ceases 3 residues before the CDR3 finishes, and the germline J gene fills in the end. The chain recombines TRBV11-2 with TRBJ2-7; D is possibly TRBD1 (5 bases). CDR1 is SGHAT and CDR2 is FQNNGV in the germline V gene. Deletions cut 6 bases from V and 0 bases from J, with 15 bases between. The CDR3 is made up of 15 amino acids. Partial CDR3 DNA: TGTGCCAGCAGGATTACGGCGCAGGGCTCCTACGAG. Translated: CASRITAQGSYE. The full CDR3 is CASRITAQGSYEQYF.

This clone was seen at least ten times. The sequenced fragment ends 3 residues before the CDR3 boundary, so the rest is inferred from the germline J gene. The chain carries TRBV18 and TRBJ2-5; TRBD1 matches at 10 bases. This CDR3 region has 14 residues. Germline CDR1 and CDR2: KGHSH and LQKENI. The V gene end was trimmed by 6 bases and the J gene end by 4 bases; junction bases not matched to a gene: 5. The DNA read from the CDR3 is TGTGCCAGCTCCCCGGGACAGGGGAGAGAGACC. Its translation: CASSPGQGRET. The complete CDR3 sequence is CASSPGQGRETQYF.

This clone has ten or more counts. CDR3 in amino acids: CSIQRDMEMTEQFF. The part of the CDR3 DNA that was read is TGCAGCATACAGAGGGACATGGAGATGACTGAG. This sequence joins TRBV29-1 and TRBJ2-1; perhaps TRBD1 as D (6 bases). The read stops 3 residues short of the end of the CDR3; the missing end is completed from the germline J gene. The ends were cut back, 8 bases at V and 9 bases at J, with 23 bases in the middle. The CDR3 extends over 14 amino acids. In germline, CDR1 is SQVTM, CDR2 ANQGSEA.

This clone came up many times. The CDR3 loop is CASSPGTGGSTDTQYF. The CDR3 bases that were read are TGTGCCAGCTCGCCCGGGACAGGGGGTAGCACAGATACG. This sequence joins TRBV18 and TRBJ2-3, with 11 nucleotides matching TRBD1. Coverage ceases 3 residues before the CDR3 finishes, and the germline J gene fills in the end. From germline, CDR1 is KGHSH and CDR2 LQKENI. CDR3 size: 16 residues. V shed 6 bases, J shed 0 bases, and the junction held 5 bases outside the gene matches. The variable domain in full, with the rest retrieved from reference TRBV18 and TRBJ2-3, is NAGVMQNPRHLVRRRGQEARLRCSPMKGHSHVYWYRQLPEEGLKFMVYLQKENIIDESGMPKERFSAEFPKEGPSILRIQQVVRGDSAAYFCASSPGTGGSTDTQYFGPGTRLTVL.

This clone was detected ten times or more. An end of the junction differs from the germline gene, which may be a read error. The read terminates 3 residues before the CDR3 end, so the remaining end is supplied by the germline J gene. The chain has TRBV4-2 and TRBJ2-2, with D possibly being TRBD1 (6 bases). There are 17 residues in the CDR3. The germline CDR1 and CDR2 sequences are LGHNA and YNFKEQ. The CDR3 reads CASSQDGTWASTGELFF. CDR3 bases read: TGCGCCAGCAGCCAAGATGGGACATGGGCTAGTACCGGGGAG.

In this sample, this clone turned up many times. The read finishes 3 residues shy of the CDR3 end, and the germline J gene is used to complete it. The chain uses TRBV19 and TRBJ2-2; D ambiguous. CDR1 LNHDA and CDR2 SQIVND come from the germline V gene (reference sequence). The CDR3 spans 15 residues. V was clipped by 1 base and J by 2 bases, with 8 bases between them. This CDR3 reads CASSIGQANTGELFF. The sequenced CDR3 bases are TGTGCCAGTAGTATAGGGCAGGCCAACACCGGGGAG.

This clone was counted many times. The CDR3 is cut off 3 residues early in the read; its end comes from the germline J gene. The chain carries TRBV15 and TRBJ2-3; D possibly corresponds to TRBD1 (6 bases). This CDR3 has 16 residues. The germline V gene encodes CDR1 LNHNV and CDR2 YYDKDF (reference sequence). Trimming took 1 base from V and 1 from J, leaving 12 bases between them. CDR3: CATSRVQGAGTDTQYF. The part of the CDR3 DNA that was read is TGTGCCACCAGCAGAGTACAGGGAGCTGGCACAGATACG.

The table lists this clone with many counts. The CDR3: CASSEALWDRGNGYTF. The sequenced CDR3 bases are TGTGCCAGCAGTGAAGCGCTTTGGGACAGGGGGAATGGC. The chain uses TRBV6-1 and TRBJ1-2; 11 bases agree with TRBD1. The CDR3 extends 3 residues past the end of the read, so its final part is completed from the germline J gene. After removal of 0 bases from V and 6 bases from J, the junction contained 6 bases not matched to a gene. Germline CDR1 MNHNS, CDR2 SASEGT. The CDR3 loop spans 16 amino acids.

This clone was detected ten times or more. The CDR3 extends 3 residues past the end of the read, so its final part is completed from the germline J gene. The chain has TRBV14 and TRBJ1-2; possibly TRBD1 for D (5 bases). The CDR3 contains 13 residues. Trimming stripped 3 bases from V and 4 bases from J, with 9 bases between. Germline loops: CDR1 SGHDN, CDR2 FVKESK. CDR3 amino acids: CASSQGGFYGYTF. CDR3 DNA (partial): TGTGCCAGCAGCCAGGGGGGATTCTATGGC.

This clone was detected many times. The read ends 3 residues early relative to the CDR3; the germline J gene fills the gap. The same CDR3 arises from other DNA sequences in this sample as well. The rearrangement joins TRBV7-9 to TRBJ1-2; D possibly corresponds to TRBD1 (5 bases). CDR3 size: 13 residues. CDR1 is SEHNR and CDR2 is FQNEAQ in the germline V gene (reference sequence). Incomplete CDR3 DNA: TGTGCCAGCAGCTTATTAAGTGCGGGGGGA. It specifies CASSLLSAGG. In full, the CDR3 is CASSLLSAGGYTF.

Notes on this clone: The read is 3 residues too short to cover the CDR3 end, so that end is filled in from the germline J gene. J is TRBJ1-1 and V is TRBV2, with D maybe TRBD1 (6 bases). The CDR3 has 15 residues. V was pared by 5 bases and J by 4 bases, with 17 bases between. Germline lookup yields CDR1 SNHLY and CDR2 FYNNEI. The CDR3 is CASSREQGAGTEAFF. The sequenced part of the CDR3 DNA is TGTGCCAGCAGTAGAGAACAGGGCGCGGGCACTGAA.

This clone was detected many times. The read terminates 3 residues before the CDR3 end, so the remaining end is supplied by the germline J gene. The rearrangement uses TRBV5-6 and TRBJ2-7, with a weak D call TRBD1 (6 bases). The CDR3 has 15 residues. CDR1 is SGHDT, CDR2 YYEEEE, per germline. Between the trimmed V and J ends, which lost 4 bases and 2 bases, there was a span of 16 bases. CDR3 amino acids: CASSGLQGPTYEQYF. CDR3 bases read: TGTGCCAGCAGCGGTTTACAGGGACCCACCTACGAG.

This clone was recorded at least ten times. The missing CDR3 end, 3 residues past where the read stops, is filled in from the germline J gene. The chain recombines TRBV18 with TRBJ1-5, with a weak D call TRBD1 (6 bases). This CDR3 comprises 15 residues. CDR1 is KGHSH, CDR2 LQKENI, per germline. CDR3: CASSPPGGAEDPQHF. Incomplete CDR3 DNA: TGTGCCAGCTCACCACCGGGGGGGGCAGAAGATCCC.

Ten or more counts support this clone. Sequencing ends 3 residues short of the CDR3 end; the germline J gene provides the rest. This chain uses TRBV20-1 with TRBJ1-5, with 9 nucleotides matching TRBD1. J lost 1 base, V lost 3 bases, and 1 base had no gene match. The CDR3 runs to 14 residues. The germline CDR1 and CDR2 sequences are DFQATT and SNEGSKA (reference sequence). The CDR3 is CSARGTGSNQPQHF. The CDR3 bases that were read are TGCAGTGCTAGGGGGACAGGGAGCAATCAGCCC.

This clone was observed at least ten times. The DNA ends 3 residues before the CDR3 does, and the rest of the CDR3 is filled in from the germline J gene. The chain joins TRBV6-2 or TRBV6-3 to TRBJ2-2; the match to TRBD1 covers 7 bases. V lost 2 bases to trimming and J lost 2 bases; unmatched junction nucleotides: 5. The CDR3 is 16 amino acids. Germline V CDR1 and CDR2: MNHEY, SVGEGT. The sequenced CDR3 bases are TGTGCCAGCAGTTACGGGGACAGTCGTAACACCGGGGAG. Translation gives CASSYGDSRNTGE. The CDR3 in full is CASSYGDSRNTGELFF.

This clone was seen a handful of times. One end of the junction does not line up with germline, which may come from a read error. The CDR3 goes on 3 residues after the read ends, and that part is filled in from the germline J gene. Different DNA sequences within this sample yield the same CDR3. The rearrangement uses TRBV19 and TRBJ1-3, with a tentative D call TRBD1 (6 bases). Looked up from germline, CDR1 is LNHDA and CDR2 is SQIVND (reference sequence). CDR3 length: 13 amino acids. The CDR3 bases that were read are TGTGCCAGTCAGGGGCGGACTGGAAACACA. Amino acid sequence: CASQGRTGNT. The whole CDR3 is CASQGRTGNTIYF.

This clone was detected many times. The DNA ends 3 residues before the CDR3 does, and the rest of the CDR3 is filled in from the germline J gene. The chain links TRBV2 to TRBJ1-6; maybe TRBD1 (5 bases). Germline loops: CDR1 SNHLY, CDR2 FYNNEI. The germline V and J ends were trimmed by 4 bases and 5 bases, with 15 bases remaining between them. This CDR3 is built from 16 residues. CDR3: CASSGIKGADNSPLHF. Incomplete CDR3 DNA: TGTGCCAGCAGTGGTATAAAAGGGGCCGATAATTCACCC. The full variable domain, its missing parts supplied by reference TRBV2 and TRBJ1-6, is EPEVTQTPSHQVTQMGQEVILRCVPISNHLYFYWYRQILGQKVEFLVSFYNNEISEKSEIFDDQFSVERPDGSNFTLKIRSTKLEDSAMYFCASSGIKGADNSPLHFGNGTRLTVT.

The sample holds a few counts of this clone. The CDR3 end lies 3 residues beyond the end of the read and is filled in from the germline J gene. This chain uses TRBV27 with TRBJ2-7; tentative D call: TRBD1 (6 bases). This CDR3 spans 17 amino acids. The V end was cut by 3 bases, the J end by 4 bases, with 22 bases between. The germline CDR1 and CDR2 sequences are MNHEY and SMNVEV (reference sequence). CDR3 bases read: TGTGCCAGCAGTTTTGGGCCTTACAGGGACCACTTTTACGAG. It encodes CASSFGPYRDHFYE. The whole CDR3 sequence reads CASSFGPYRDHFYEQYF.